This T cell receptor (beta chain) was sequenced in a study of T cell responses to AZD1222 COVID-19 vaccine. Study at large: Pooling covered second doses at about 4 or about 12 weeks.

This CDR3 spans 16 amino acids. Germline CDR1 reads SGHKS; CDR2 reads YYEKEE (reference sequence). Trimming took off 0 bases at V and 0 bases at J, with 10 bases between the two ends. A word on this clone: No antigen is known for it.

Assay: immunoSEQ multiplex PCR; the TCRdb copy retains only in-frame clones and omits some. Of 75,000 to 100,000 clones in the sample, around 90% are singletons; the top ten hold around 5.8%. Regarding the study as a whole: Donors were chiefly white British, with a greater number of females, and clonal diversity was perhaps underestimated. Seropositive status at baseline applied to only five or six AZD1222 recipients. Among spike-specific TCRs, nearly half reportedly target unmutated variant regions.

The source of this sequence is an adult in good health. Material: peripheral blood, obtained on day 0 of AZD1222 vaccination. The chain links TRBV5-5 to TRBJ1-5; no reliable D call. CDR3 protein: CASSLAVLDSNQPQHF. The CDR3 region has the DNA TGTGCCAGCAGCTTGGCAGTACTTGATAGCAATCAGCCCCAGCATTTT.